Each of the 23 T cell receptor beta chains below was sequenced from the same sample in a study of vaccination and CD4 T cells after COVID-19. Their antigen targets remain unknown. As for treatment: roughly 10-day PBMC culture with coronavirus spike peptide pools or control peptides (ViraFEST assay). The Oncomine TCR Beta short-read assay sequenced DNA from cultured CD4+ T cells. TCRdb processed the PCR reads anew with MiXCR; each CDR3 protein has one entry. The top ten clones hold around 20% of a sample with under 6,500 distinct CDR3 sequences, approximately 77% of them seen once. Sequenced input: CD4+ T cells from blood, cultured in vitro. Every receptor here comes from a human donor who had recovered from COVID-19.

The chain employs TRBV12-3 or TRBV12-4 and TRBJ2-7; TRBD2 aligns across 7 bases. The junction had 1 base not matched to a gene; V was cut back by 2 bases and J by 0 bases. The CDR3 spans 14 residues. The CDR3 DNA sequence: TGTGCCAGCAGTTTACGGGAGGTCTCCTACGAGCAGTACTTC. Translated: CASSLREVSYEQYF.

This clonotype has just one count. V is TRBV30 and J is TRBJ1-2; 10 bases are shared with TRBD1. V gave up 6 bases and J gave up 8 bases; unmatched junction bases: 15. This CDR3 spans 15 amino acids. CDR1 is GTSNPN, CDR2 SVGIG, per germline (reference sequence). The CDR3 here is CACRRDRGDKSGYTF. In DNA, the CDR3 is TGTGCCTGTCGTCGGGACAGGGGTGACAAGTCGGGCTACACCTTC.

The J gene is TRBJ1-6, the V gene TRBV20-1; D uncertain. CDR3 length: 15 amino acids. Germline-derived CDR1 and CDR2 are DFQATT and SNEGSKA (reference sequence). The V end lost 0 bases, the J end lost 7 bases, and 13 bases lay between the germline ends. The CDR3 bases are TGCAGTGCTAGAGATCAAGGGAGGTCAAATTCACCCCTCCACTTT. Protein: CSARDQGRSNSPLHF.

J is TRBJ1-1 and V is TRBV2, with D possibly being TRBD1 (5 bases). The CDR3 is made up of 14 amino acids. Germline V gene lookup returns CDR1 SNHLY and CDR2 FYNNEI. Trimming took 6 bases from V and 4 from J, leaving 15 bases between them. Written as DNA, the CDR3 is TGTGCCAGCAGCTTAGGCTCGGGGGTCACTGAAGCTTTCTTT. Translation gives CASSLGSGVTEAFF.

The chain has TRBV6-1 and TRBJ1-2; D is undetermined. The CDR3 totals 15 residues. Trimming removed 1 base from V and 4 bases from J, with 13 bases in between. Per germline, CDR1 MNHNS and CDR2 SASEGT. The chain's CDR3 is CASSEVAGLGYGYTF. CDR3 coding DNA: TGTGCCAGCAGTGAAGTGGCGGGGTTGGGCTATGGCTACACCTTC.

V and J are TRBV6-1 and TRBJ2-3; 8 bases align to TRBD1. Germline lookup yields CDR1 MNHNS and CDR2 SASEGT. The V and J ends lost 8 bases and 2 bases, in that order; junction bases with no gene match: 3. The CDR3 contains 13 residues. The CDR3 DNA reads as TGTGCCAGCGGACAGGGATTCACAGATACGCAGTATTTT. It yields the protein CASGQGFTDTQYF.

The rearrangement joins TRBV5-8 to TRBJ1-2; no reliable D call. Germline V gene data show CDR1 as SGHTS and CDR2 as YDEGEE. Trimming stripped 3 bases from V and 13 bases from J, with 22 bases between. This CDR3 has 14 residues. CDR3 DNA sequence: TGTGCCAGCAGCTCGGAACACCGTAGCTTTGAGAGCACCTTC. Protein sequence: CASSSEHRSFESTF.

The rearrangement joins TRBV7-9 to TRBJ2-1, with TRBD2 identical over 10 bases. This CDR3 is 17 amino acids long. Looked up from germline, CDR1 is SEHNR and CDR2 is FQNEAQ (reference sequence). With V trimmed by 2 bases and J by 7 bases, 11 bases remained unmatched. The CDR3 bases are TGTGCCAGCAGCTTAAGCCCCAGCGGGAGGGGGGGGAATGAGCAGTTCTTC. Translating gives CASSLSPSGRGGNEQFF.

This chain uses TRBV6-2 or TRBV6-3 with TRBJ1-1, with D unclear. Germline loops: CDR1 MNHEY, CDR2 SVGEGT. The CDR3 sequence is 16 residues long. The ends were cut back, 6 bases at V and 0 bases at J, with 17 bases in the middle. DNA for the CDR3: TGTGCCAGCAGCCTACCCAGCCTCTTCATGAACACTGAAGCTTTCTTT. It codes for CASSLPSLFMNTEAFF.

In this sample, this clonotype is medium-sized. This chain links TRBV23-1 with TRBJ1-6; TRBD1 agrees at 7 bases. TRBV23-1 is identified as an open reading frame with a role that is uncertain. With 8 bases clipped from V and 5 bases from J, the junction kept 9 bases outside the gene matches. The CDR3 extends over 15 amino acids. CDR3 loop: CASGGPTGHNSPLHF. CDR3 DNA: TGCGCCAGCGGGGGCCCGACAGGGCATAATTCACCCCTCCACTTT.

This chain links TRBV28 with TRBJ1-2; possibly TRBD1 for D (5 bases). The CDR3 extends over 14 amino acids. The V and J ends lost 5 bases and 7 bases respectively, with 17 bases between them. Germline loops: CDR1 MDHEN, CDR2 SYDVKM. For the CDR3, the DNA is TGTGCCAGCAGTCGTAGGCAGGGATGGACTGGCTACACCTTC. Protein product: CASSRRQGWTGYTF.

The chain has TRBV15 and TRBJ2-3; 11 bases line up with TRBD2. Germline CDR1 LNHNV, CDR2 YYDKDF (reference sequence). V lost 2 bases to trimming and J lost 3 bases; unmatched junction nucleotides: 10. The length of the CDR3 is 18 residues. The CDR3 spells CATSRYPSGGLETDTQYF. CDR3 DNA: TGTGCCACCAGCAGATACCCTAGCGGGGGGTTGGAAACAGATACGCAGTATTTT. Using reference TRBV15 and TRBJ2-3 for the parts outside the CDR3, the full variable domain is DAMVIQNPRYQVTQFGKPVTLSCSQTLNHNVMYWYQQKSSQAPKLLFHYYDKDFNNEADTPDNFQSRRPNTSFCFLDIRSPGLGDTAMYLCATSRYPSGGLETDTQYFGPGTRLTVL.

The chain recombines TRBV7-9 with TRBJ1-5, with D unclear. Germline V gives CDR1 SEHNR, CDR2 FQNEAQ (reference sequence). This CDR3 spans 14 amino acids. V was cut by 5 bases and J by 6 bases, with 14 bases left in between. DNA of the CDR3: TGTGCCAGCAGCCCTGCCAGAGAGGCTCAGCCCCAGCATTTT. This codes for CASSPAREAQPQHF. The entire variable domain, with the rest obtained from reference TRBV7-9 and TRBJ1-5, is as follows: DTGVSQNPRHKITKRGQNVTFRCDPISEHNRLYWYRQTLGQGPEFLTYFQNEAQLEKSRLLSDRFSAERPKGSFSTLEIQRTEQGDSAMYLCASSPAREAQPQHFGDGTRLSIL.

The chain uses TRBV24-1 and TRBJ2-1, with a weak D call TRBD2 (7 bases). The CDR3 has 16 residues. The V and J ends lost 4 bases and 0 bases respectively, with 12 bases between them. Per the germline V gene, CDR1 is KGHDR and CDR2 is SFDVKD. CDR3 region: CATSERGRNSYNEQFF. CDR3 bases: TGTGCCACCAGTGAGCGGGGGCGAAACTCCTACAATGAGCAGTTCTTC.

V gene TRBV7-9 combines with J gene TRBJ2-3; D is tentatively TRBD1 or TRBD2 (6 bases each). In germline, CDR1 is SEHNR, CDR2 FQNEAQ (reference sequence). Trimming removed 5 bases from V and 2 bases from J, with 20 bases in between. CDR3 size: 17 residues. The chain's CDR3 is CASSPQGGDTNTDTQYF. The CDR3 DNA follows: TGTGCCAGCAGCCCCCAAGGAGGGGACACTAACACAGATACGCAGTATTTT. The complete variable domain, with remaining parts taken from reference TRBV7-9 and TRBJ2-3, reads DTGVSQNPRHKITKRGQNVTFRCDPISEHNRLYWYRQTLGQGPEFLTYFQNEAQLEKSRLLSDRFSAERPKGSFSTLEIQRTEQGDSAMYLCASSPQGGDTNTDTQYFGPGTRLTVL.

The CDR3 region is CASRDRDNSPLHF. The CDR3 DNA reads as TGTGCCAGCCGGGACAGGGATAATTCACCCCTCCACTTT. The V and J genes are TRBV6-1 and TRBJ1-6; TRBD1 matches at 9 bases. V shed 8 bases, J shed 5 bases, and the junction held 1 base outside the gene matches. The CDR3 totals 13 residues. CDR1 is MNHNS and CDR2 is SASEGT in the germline V gene.

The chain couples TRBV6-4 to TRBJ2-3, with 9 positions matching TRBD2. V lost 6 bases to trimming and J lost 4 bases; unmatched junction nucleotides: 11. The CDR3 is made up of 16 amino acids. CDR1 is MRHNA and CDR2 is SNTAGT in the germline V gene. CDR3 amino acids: CASSPLAGGLPDTQYF. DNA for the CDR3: TGTGCCAGCAGCCCCCTGGCGGGGGGGCTTCCAGATACGCAGTATTTT.

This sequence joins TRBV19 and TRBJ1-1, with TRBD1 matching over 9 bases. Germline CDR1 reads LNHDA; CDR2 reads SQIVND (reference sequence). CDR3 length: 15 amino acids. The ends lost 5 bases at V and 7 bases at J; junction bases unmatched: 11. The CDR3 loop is CASSQTGTGRNEAFF. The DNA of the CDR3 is TGTGCCAGTAGTCAAACCGGGACAGGGCGTAATGAAGCTTTCTTT.

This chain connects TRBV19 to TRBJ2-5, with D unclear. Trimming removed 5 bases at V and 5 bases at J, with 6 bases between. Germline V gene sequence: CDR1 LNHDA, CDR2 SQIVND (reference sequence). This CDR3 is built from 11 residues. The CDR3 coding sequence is TGTGCCAGTAGTCTGCGGGAGACCCAGTACTTC. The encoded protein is CASSLRETQYF.

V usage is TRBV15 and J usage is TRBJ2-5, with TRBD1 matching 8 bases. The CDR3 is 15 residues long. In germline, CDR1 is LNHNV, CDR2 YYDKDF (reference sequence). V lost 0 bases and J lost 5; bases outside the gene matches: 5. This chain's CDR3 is CATSRDFTGGETQYF. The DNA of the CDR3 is TGTGCCACCAGCAGAGATTTTACAGGGGGGGAGACCCAGTACTTC.

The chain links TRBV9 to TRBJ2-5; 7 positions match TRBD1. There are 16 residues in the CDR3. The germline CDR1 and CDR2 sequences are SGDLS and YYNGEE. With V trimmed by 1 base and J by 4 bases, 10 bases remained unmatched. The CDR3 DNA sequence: TGTGCCAGCAGCGTATCAGTCGGACAGGTACGAGAGACCCAGTACTTC. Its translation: CASSVSVGQVRETQYF.

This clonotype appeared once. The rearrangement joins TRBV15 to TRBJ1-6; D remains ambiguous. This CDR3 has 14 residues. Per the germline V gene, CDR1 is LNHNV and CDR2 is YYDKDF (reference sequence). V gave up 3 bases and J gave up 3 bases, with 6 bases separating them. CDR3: CATSSTVYNSPLHF. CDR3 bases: TGTGCCACCAGCAGCACAGTCTATAATTCACCCCTCCACTTT. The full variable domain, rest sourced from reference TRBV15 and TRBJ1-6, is DAMVIQNPRYQVTQFGKPVTLSCSQTLNHNVMYWYQQKSSQAPKLLFHYYDKDFNNEADTPDNFQSRRPNTSFCFLDIRSPGLGDTAMYLCATSSTVYNSPLHFGNGTRLTVT.

CDR3 nucleotide sequence: TGTGCCAGCAGCCGACAGGGGTTGACACCCCTCCACTTT. It is translated as CASSRQGLTPLHF. This sequence joins TRBV27 and TRBJ1-6; 8 bases are shared with TRBD1. Per the germline V gene, CDR1 is MNHEY and CDR2 is SMNVEV (reference sequence). The CDR3 totals 13 residues. With 6 bases clipped from V and 11 bases from J, the junction kept 6 bases outside the gene matches.